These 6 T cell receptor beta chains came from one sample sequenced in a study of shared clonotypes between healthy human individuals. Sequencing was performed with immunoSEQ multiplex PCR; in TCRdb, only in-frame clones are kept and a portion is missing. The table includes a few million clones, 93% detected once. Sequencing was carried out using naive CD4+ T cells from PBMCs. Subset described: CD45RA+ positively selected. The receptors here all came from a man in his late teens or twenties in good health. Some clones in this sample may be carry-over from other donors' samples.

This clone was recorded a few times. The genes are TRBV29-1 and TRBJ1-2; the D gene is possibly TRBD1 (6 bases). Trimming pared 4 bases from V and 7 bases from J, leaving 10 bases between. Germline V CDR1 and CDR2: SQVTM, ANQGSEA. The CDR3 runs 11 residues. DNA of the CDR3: TGCAGCGTTGGTTCAGGGGCTGGCTACACCTTC. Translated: CSVGSGAGYTF. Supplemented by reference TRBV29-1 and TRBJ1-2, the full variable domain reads SAVISQKPSRDICQRGTSLTIQCQVDSQVTMMFWYRQQPGQSLTLIATANQGSEATYESGFVIDKFPISRPNLTFSTLTVSNMSPEDSSIYLCSVGSGAGYTFGSGTRLTVV.

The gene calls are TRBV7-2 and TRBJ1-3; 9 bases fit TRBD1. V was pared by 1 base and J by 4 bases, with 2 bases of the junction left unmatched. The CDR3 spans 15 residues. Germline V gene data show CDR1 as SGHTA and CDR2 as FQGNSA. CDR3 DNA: TGTGCCAGCAGCTTAGTGGGGACAGGGGGAAACACCATATATTTT. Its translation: CASSLVGTGGNTIYF.

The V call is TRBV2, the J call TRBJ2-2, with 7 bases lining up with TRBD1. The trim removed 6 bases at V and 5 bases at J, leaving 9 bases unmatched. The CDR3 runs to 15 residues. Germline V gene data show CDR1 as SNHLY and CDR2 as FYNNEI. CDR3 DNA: TGTGCCAGCAGAACCGGGACAGAGGGAACCGGGGAGCTGTTTTTT. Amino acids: CASRTGTEGTGELFF.

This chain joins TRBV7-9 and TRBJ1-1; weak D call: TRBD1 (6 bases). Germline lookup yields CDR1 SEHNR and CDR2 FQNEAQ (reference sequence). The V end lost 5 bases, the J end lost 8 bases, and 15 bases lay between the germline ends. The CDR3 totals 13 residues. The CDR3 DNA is TGTGCCAGCAGCCCCACCTCGGGACAAGAAGCTTTCTTT. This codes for CASSPTSGQEAFF.

The CDR3 DNA sequence: TGTGCCAGCAGGCGACAGGGTTTCACTGAAGCTTTCTTT. This encodes CASRRQGFTEAFF. This chain joins TRBV6-1 and TRBJ1-1, with TRBD1 identical over 7 bases. The CDR3 extends over 13 amino acids. The V and J ends lost 6 bases and 4 bases, in that order; junction bases with no gene match: 5. Germline V lookup: CDR1 MNHNS, CDR2 SASEGT.

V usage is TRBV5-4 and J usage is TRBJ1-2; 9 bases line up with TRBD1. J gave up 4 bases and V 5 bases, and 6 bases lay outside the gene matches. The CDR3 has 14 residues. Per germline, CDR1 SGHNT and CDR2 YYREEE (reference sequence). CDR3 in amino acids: CASRSQGASYGYTF. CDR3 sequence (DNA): TGTGCCAGCAGATCACAGGGGGCCTCCTATGGCTACACCTTC.